The text below deals with one T cell receptor (beta chain). The antigen is undetermined. These data belong to a study of tumour-infiltrating T cells in Burkitt lymphoma. For the study at large: The Burkitt lymphoma cohort spanned all epidemiological subtypes.

Study-wide findings and caveats: Many Burkitt lymphoma patients shared several public clonotypes.

This CDR3 region has 15 residues. The ends were cut back, 1 base at V and 0 bases at J, with 11 bases in the middle. The germline V gene encodes CDR1 SGHNT and CDR2 YYREEE (reference sequence). Here immunoSEQ multiplex PCR was the method, and the copy in TCRdb shows in-frame clones only, minus some. The sample lists thousands of clones; 13% to 15% were seen once. This TCR was recovered from a human donor with Burkitt lymphoma. The rearrangement uses TRBV5-4 and TRBJ2-7; tentative D call: TRBD1 (6 bases). The source material was tumor tissue. The CDR3 here is CASSLQGRSSYEQYF. In nucleotides, the CDR3 is TGTGCCAGCAGCTTGCAGGGGAGATCCTCCTACGAGCAGTACTTC.